The 27 T cell receptor beta chains reported below all come from one sample, sequenced in a study of metastatic and nonmetastatic thyroid tumors. Patients had received no treatment of any kind before thyroid surgery. TCRdb re-analyzed the PCR reads using MiXCR. The sample carries tens of thousands of clones, roughly 13% recorded once. The sequenced sample consisted of blood. All receptors come from a female donor with papillary thyroid cancer or a benign thyroid nodule (not recorded which). Some clones in this sample may be carry-over from other donors' samples.

In its sample, this clone was seen many times. The V gene is TRBV12-3 or TRBV12-4, the J gene TRBJ2-3, with 14 bases fitting TRBD2. The CDR3 extends over 18 amino acids. The junction had 8 bases not matched to a gene; V was cut back by 6 bases and J by 0 bases. The CDR3 bases are TGTGCCAGCAGCCCTGGGACTAGCGGGAGAGTTAGCACAGATACGCAGTATTTT. This gives the protein CASSPGTSGRVSTDTQYF.

This clone was seen many times. This sequence joins TRBV10-3 and TRBJ2-2; D is ambiguous. From germline, CDR1 is ENHRY and CDR2 SYGVKD. The CDR3 has 12 amino acids. The V end was cut by 7 bases, the J end by 5 bases, with 8 bases between. The CDR3 DNA follows: TGTGCCATCAAGGCCCGTACCGGGGAGCTGTTTTTT. This gives the protein CAIKARTGELFF.

The table lists this clone with many counts. The chain couples TRBV20-1 to TRBJ2-2; perhaps TRBD2 as D (6 bases). The germline gives CDR1 DFQATT, CDR2 SNEGSKA (reference sequence). The CDR3 length is 11 residues. CDR3 bases: TGCAGCGGAGGGACGGTCGGGGAGCTGTTTTTT. It encodes CSGGTVGELFF.

About this clone: Just one base apart from a much larger clone, this may be a read error. The chain is built from TRBV5-1 and TRBJ2-3, with unresolved D. In germline, CDR1 is SGHRS, CDR2 YFSETQ. The ends were cut back, 5 bases at V and 6 bases at J, with 16 bases in the middle. This CDR3 is built from 14 residues. CDR3: CASRREPPLDTQYF. The CDR3, as DNA: TGCGCCAGCAGAAGAGAACCCCCCCTGGATACGCAGTATTTT.

By sample share, this clone is medium-sized (0.01 to 0.1%). The chain combines TRBV6-1 with TRBJ1-2; 10 bases line up with TRBD1. V was pared by 3 bases and J by 4 bases, with 8 bases of the junction left unmatched. Germline values: CDR1 MNHNS, CDR2 SASEGT. This CDR3 is 16 amino acids long. CDR3 DNA sequence: TGTGCCAGCAGTGAGATGACAGGGGGCGGACTCTATGGCTACACCTTC. This gives the protein CASSEMTGGGLYGYTF.

This clone was counted at least ten times. The chain recombines TRBV7-3 with TRBJ2-5; 7 nucleotides line up with TRBD1. The CDR3 length is 15 residues. V gave up 4 bases and J gave up 2 bases; unmatched junction bases: 7. Germline CDR1 reads SGHTA; CDR2 reads FQGTGA. CDR3 sequence: CASSSGQSSQETQYF. The CDR3 DNA follows: TGTGCCAGCAGCTCGGGACAGTCCTCTCAAGAGACCCAGTACTTC.

The sample holds a few counts of this clone. The chain employs TRBV6-1 and TRBJ1-2; 7 nucleotides match TRBD1. Per the germline V gene, CDR1 is MNHNS and CDR2 is SASEGT. This CDR3 region has 13 residues. Unmatched junction bases numbered 4, after V lost 7 bases and J lost 2 bases. The CDR3 is CASIPTGNYGYTF. DNA of the CDR3: TGTGCCAGCATCCCGACAGGGAACTATGGCTACACCTTC.

This clone has ten or more counts. The V call is TRBV18, the J call TRBJ2-1; TRBD2 matches at 12 bases. CDR1 is KGHSH and CDR2 is LQKENI in the germline V gene. V gave up 5 bases and J gave up 7 bases; unmatched junction bases: 3. This CDR3 has 14 residues. The DNA for the CDR3 is TGTGCCAGCTCAAGACTAGCGGGAGAGAATGAGCAGTTCTTC. Translated, it gives CASSRLAGENEQFF.

In this sample, this clone turned up many times. This chain's CDR3 is CASSYRQGYTDTQYF. The CDR3 region has the DNA TGTGCCAGCAGTTATAGGCAGGGATACACAGATACGCAGTATTTT. The chain couples TRBV6-5 to TRBJ2-3; the D gene is possibly TRBD1 (5 bases). The CDR3 sequence is 15 residues long. Germline V CDR1 and CDR2: MNHEY, SVGAGI. The V end lost 3 bases, the J end lost 2 bases, and 12 bases lay between the germline ends.

The CDR3 nucleotides are TGTGCCAGCAGTGAAGTGGGCGGAATTTCACCCCTCCACTTT. Amino acids: CASSEVGGISPLHF. The J gene is TRBJ1-6, the V gene TRBV6-1, with D hard to call. The CDR3 is made up of 14 amino acids. Trimming pared 1 base from V and 9 bases from J, leaving 10 bases between. Germline CDR1 and CDR2: MNHNS and SASEGT.

In this sample, this clone turned up many times. The rearrangement joins TRBV6-1 to TRBJ1-5; weak D call: TRBD1 (6 bases). Trimming pared 5 bases from V and 5 bases from J, leaving 16 bases between. Germline values: CDR1 MNHNS, CDR2 SASEGT. CDR3 length: 15 residues. CDR3 region: CASSPGVGDYQPQHF. The CDR3 nucleotides are TGTGCCAGCAGTCCAGGGGTAGGGGACTATCAGCCCCAGCATTTT.

This clone was observed many times. The CDR3 region is CASSLAGREETQYF. The CDR3 nucleotides read TGCGCCAGCAGCTTGGCGGGCAGGGAGGAGACCCAGTACTTC. This sequence joins TRBV5-1 and TRBJ2-5; D could derive from TRBD1 or TRBD2 (5 bases each). V was shortened by 0 bases and J by 5 bases, with 11 bases between the two germline ends. The CDR3 has 14 amino acids. Per the germline V gene, CDR1 is SGHRS and CDR2 is YFSETQ.

This clone was counted ten times or more. The chain is built from TRBV5-1 and TRBJ1-2, with D perhaps matching TRBD1 (6 bases). Germline lookup yields CDR1 SGHRS and CDR2 YFSETQ. Trimming stripped 4 bases from V and 8 bases from J, with 21 bases between. The CDR3 loop spans 15 amino acids. In nucleotides, the CDR3 is TGCGCCAGCAGCCCGGAGGGGGGAATGAGTAGGGGCTACACCTTC. It specifies CASSPEGGMSRGYTF. Complete variable domain (other parts from reference TRBV5-1 and TRBJ1-2): KAGVTQTPRYLIKTRGQQVTLSCSPISGHRSVSWYQQTPGQGLQFLFEYFSETQRNKGNFPGRFSGRQFSNSRSEMNVSTLELGDSALYLCASSPEGGMSRGYTFGSGTRLTVV.

In this sample, this clone turned up many times. V usage is TRBV24-1 and J usage is TRBJ2-7; D might be TRBD2 (6 bases). The CDR3 consists of 15 residues. The V and J ends lost 2 bases and 1 base respectively, with 11 bases between them. Per the germline V gene, CDR1 is KGHDR and CDR2 is SFDVKD. The CDR3 DNA reads as TGTGCCACCAGTGATTCCCGCGGGACGTCCTACGAGCAGTACTTC. This sequence encodes CATSDSRGTSYEQYF.

This clone showed up many times. The gene calls are TRBV28 and TRBJ1-2, with unresolved D. Germline loops: CDR1 MDHEN, CDR2 SYDVKM. The V and J ends lost 10 bases and 4 bases respectively, with 10 bases between them. CDR3 length: 11 amino acids. CDR3 residues: CATQTSYGYTF. The CDR3 nucleotides read TGTGCCACACAGACGAGCTATGGCTACACCTTC.

This clone has ten or more counts. The chain couples TRBV5-1 to TRBJ2-1; TRBD2 aligns across 7 bases. Germline CDR1 reads SGHRS; CDR2 reads YFSETQ. J gave up 5 bases and V 8 bases, and 10 bases lay outside the gene matches. This CDR3 spans 14 amino acids. The CDR3 reads CASATLAGNNEQFF. The CDR3 DNA reads TGCGCCAGTGCTACCTTAGCGGGTAACAATGAGCAGTTCTTC.

This clone was counted ten times or more. This chain uses TRBV18 with TRBJ2-1; D not certain. The CDR3 is 14 residues long. The V gene lost 3 bases and the J gene lost 0 bases, with 6 bases spanning the gap. CDR1 is KGHSH and CDR2 is LQKENI in the germline V gene. CDR3 region: CASSPMSSYNEQFF. The CDR3, as DNA: TGTGCCAGCTCACCCATGAGCTCCTACAATGAGCAGTTCTTC.

This clone was counted many times. The rearrangement uses TRBV30 and TRBJ2-7; 8 nucleotides align to TRBD2. The CDR3 has 15 residues. V was clipped by 4 bases and J by 2 bases; unmatched bases: 10. Germline V gene lookup returns CDR1 GTSNPN and CDR2 SVGIG (reference sequence). Written as DNA, the CDR3 is TGTGCCTGGATCCGGGGGGGGTCCCCCCCCTACGAGCAGTACTTC. Its protein is CAWIRGGSPPYEQYF.

This clone was counted a single time. Compared with germline, one end of the junction differs, possibly owing to a read error. The chain is built from TRBV7-8 and TRBJ2-2, with 10 bases fitting TRBD2. The V gene's germline CDR1 is SGHVS and CDR2 FQNEAQ. The CDR3 covers 13 residues. CDR3 loop: CAGSGRAGVELFF. The DNA of the CDR3 is TGTGCCGGCAGCGGGAGGGCGGGCGTGGAGCTGTTTTTT.

This clone was picked up many times. V and J are TRBV5-1 and TRBJ2-5; unclear D gene. V lost 4 bases and J 5 bases, leaving 12 bases between the germline ends. The germline CDR1 and CDR2 sequences are SGHRS and YFSETQ. This CDR3 has 13 residues. In nucleotides, the CDR3 is TGCGCCAGCAGCGACCGGATGAGGGAGACCCAGTACTTC. It codes for CASSDRMRETQYF.

The V call is TRBV2, the J call TRBJ1-2; D is uncertain. The CDR3 loop spans 13 amino acids. Trimming stripped 7 bases from V and 1 base from J, with 10 bases between. Germline V gene data show CDR1 as SNHLY and CDR2 as FYNNEI. As DNA, the CDR3 is TGTGCCAGCAAGGAGGGCCGTAACTATGGCTACACCTTC. Translating gives CASKEGRNYGYTF.

This clone was observed at least ten times. Other DNA sequences from this sample encode an identical CDR3 as well. The gene calls are TRBV28 and TRBJ2-1, with D possibly TRBD2 on 6 matching bases. V was trimmed by 8 bases and J by 6 bases, leaving 20 bases between them. Germline-derived CDR1 and CDR2 are MDHEN and SYDVKM. The CDR3 has 15 residues. CDR3 DNA: TGTGCCAGCTCGCCAGCCGGCGGGATCGTCAATGAGCAGTTCTTC. Translated, it gives CASSPAGGIVNEQFF.

A note on this clone: The junction differs from germline at one of its ends, possibly a read error. V gene TRBV7-3 combines with J gene TRBJ2-3; D perhaps matches TRBD1 (6 bases). The CDR3 extends over 15 amino acids. Germline CDR1 and CDR2: SGHTA and FQGTGA. This CDR3 is CASIAVPGARDTQYF. The DNA of the CDR3 is TGTGCCAGCATCGCGGTGCCAGGGGCCCGGGATACCCAGTATTTT.

The J gene is TRBJ2-6, the V gene TRBV6-2 or TRBV6-3; D is possibly TRBD2 (6 bases). Trimming cost V 0 bases and J 0 bases, with 21 bases left between them. The CDR3 loop spans 21 amino acids. CDR1 MNHEY and CDR2 SVGEGT come from the germline V gene. The CDR3 sequence is CASSYSSWVGTPSSGANVLTF. DNA of the CDR3: TGTGCCAGCAGTTACTCAAGTTGGGTCGGGACTCCAAGCTCTGGGGCCAACGTCCTGACTTTC.

A word on this clone: A clone one base away is much larger, so this may be a read error. The CDR3 region has the DNA TGTGCCAGCAGCCCCCCCGCGAGCGGGATAACGAACAGTGAAGCTTTCTTT. The encoded protein is CASSPPASGITNSEAFF. V is TRBV11-2 and J is TRBJ1-1; D is unresolved. CDR1 and CDR2 (germline): SGHAT, FQNNGV. This CDR3 spans 17 amino acids.

Comment on this clone: Given a much more abundant clone one base away, this may be a read error. The V and J genes are TRBV29-1 and TRBJ1-2; no clear D. This CDR3 has 14 amino acids. Trimming took 1 base from V and 8 from J, leaving 17 bases between them. Germline V gives CDR1 SQVTM, CDR2 ANQGSEA. The CDR3 region has the DNA TGCAGCGTTGAAGGGTTCGCCAGCACTGGAGGCTACACCTTC. Amino acid sequence: CSVEGFASTGGYTF.

This clone turned up a few times. This chain joins TRBV24-1 and TRBJ2-7; TRBD1 matches at 8 bases. V dropped 3 bases and J dropped 5; count of bases not matched to a gene: 8. The CDR3 is made up of 15 amino acids. Looked up from germline, CDR1 is KGHDR and CDR2 is SFDVKD. The CDR3 sequence is CATSDSRGLSDEQYF. CDR3 in DNA: TGTGCCACCAGTGATAGCAGGGGGCTGTCGGACGAGCAGTACTTC.